Listed below are T cell receptor beta chains from one sample, sequenced in a study of blood T cell repertoires in COVID-19. Some clones are missing from TCRdb's copy, which holds only in-frame ones; the method was immunoSEQ multiplex PCR. Here the sample spans just over 150,000 clones, 70% to 85% being singletons. The source material was peripheral blood. These receptors all come from an elderly woman with acute or convalescent COVID-19. Both conserved end residues are part of each CDR3. D genes are given only for firm matches. Rows give clone size only sometimes, using once, few, many, or a class for an expanded clone.

CDR3 DNA,CDR3 protein,clone size,D gene,J gene,V gene
TGCGCCAGCAGCCTAACAGGAGGGGTGACTGAAGCTTTCTTT,CASSLTGGVTEAFF,.,.,TRBJ1-1,TRBV5-1
TGCGCCAGCAGCCAGGGGGACAGGGTAAGCAATGAGCAGTTCTTC,CASSQGDRVSNEQFF,.,TRBD1,TRBJ2-1,TRBV5-1
TGTGCCAGCAGTTTTTCAGGGATTGAGCAGTTCTTC,CASSFSGIEQFF,.,.,TRBJ2-1,TRBV5-5
TGTGCCAGCAGTTACTCGGCTTCCGGGGAGCTGTTTTTT,CASSYSASGELFF,few,.,TRBJ2-2,TRBV6-2/TRBV6-3
TGCGCCAGCAGTACCGGGACAGGGGAGGGACAGCCCCAGCATTTT,CASSTGTGEGQPQHF,.,TRBD1,TRBJ1-5,TRBV5-1
TGTGCCAGTAGTATGGGGGGAATATACACTGAAGCTTTCTTT,CASSMGGIYTEAFF,.,.,TRBJ1-1,TRBV19
TGTGCCAGTAGTATACAGGGTTTCGGCTACACCTTC,CASSIQGFGYTF,.,.,TRBJ1-2,TRBV19
TGTGCCAGCAGTTGGGGGGGCGAGGGTCGGGCTTTCTTT,CASSWGGEGRAFF,.,.,TRBJ1-1,TRBV6-2/TRBV6-3
TGTGCCAGCAGTTTACGTAACTTGAACACCGGGGAGCTGTTTTTT,CASSLRNLNTGELFF,once,.,TRBJ2-2,TRBV27
TGTGCCAGCAGTTACTCTTTACAGTTTACGTTCTATGGCTACACCTTC,CASSYSLQFTFYGYTF,.,.,TRBJ1-2,TRBV6-5
TGCGCCAGCAGCCTCGGACTAGCGTCGACCTACGAGCAGTACTTC,CASSLGLASTYEQYF,.,TRBD2,TRBJ2-7,TRBV5-1
TGTGCCAGCAGCTTAGGAGTTGGGCCCCAGCATTTT,CASSLGVGPQHF,.,.,TRBJ1-5,TRBV7-9
TGTGCCAGCAGTCGACAGGGTATAAACGAGCAGTACTTC,CASSRQGINEQYF,once,TRBD1,TRBJ2-7,TRBV7-8
TGTGCCAGCAGGCTAGCAGGCTCTGGAAACACCATATATTTT,CASRLAGSGNTIYF,few,.,TRBJ1-3,TRBV3-1/TRBV3-2
TGCAGCGCAGACCAGGGGGCTGGCCAAAGCTCCTACAATGAGCAGTTCTTC,CSADQGAGQSSYNEQFF,.,TRBD1,TRBJ2-1,TRBV29-1
TGTGCCAGCAGCTGGGCAGGGGGATTAAACGAGCAGTACTTC,CASSWAGGLNEQYF,.,TRBD1,TRBJ2-7,TRBV5-4
TGTGCCAGCGGATACGGTACAGGGGGTGATGAGACCCAGTACTTC,CASGYGTGGDETQYF,.,TRBD1,TRBJ2-5,TRBV6-5
TGCGCCAGCAGCCAAGATCATGAGGGGGCTTCACCCCTCCACTTT,CASSQDHEGASPLHF,few,TRBD1,TRBJ1-6,TRBV4-3
TGTGCCAGCAGTTTAACGGAGTCTCCTCAAGAGACCCAGTACTTC,CASSLTESPQETQYF,.,.,TRBJ2-5,TRBV27
TGTGCCAGTAGGACCGATCGCCTAGCGGGAGTCTACGGGGAGCTGTTTTTT,CASRTDRLAGVYGELFF,.,TRBD2,TRBJ2-2,TRBV19
TGTGCCAGCAGCTTAGTGCTGGGAGGCACTGAAGCTTTCTTT,CASSLVLGGTEAFF,.,.,TRBJ1-1,TRBV7-9
TGTGCCAGCAGCCAATCTTGGACAGCCGCCTACGAGCAGTACTTC,CASSQSWTAAYEQYF,.,.,TRBJ2-7,TRBV3-1/TRBV3-2
TGTGCCAGCAGCGTGACTAGCGGCAACCTAGGGGATACGCAGTATTTT,CASSVTSGNLGDTQYF,.,TRBD2,TRBJ2-3,TRBV9
TGTGCTAGTGGTTTTTTGCAGAATGAAAAACTGTTTTTT,CASGFLQNEKLFF,.,.,TRBJ1-4,TRBV12-5
TGTGCCAGTAGCTCTTACTCCTACGAGCAGTACTTC,CASSSYSYEQYF,.,.,TRBJ2-7,TRBV19
TGTGCCAGCAGCTTAGTTAGCGGGAGCTACAATGAGCAGTTCTTC,CASSLVSGSYNEQFF,.,TRBD2,TRBJ2-1,TRBV7-2
TGTGCCAGCAGCTTAGCGGCGGGAGCCTACAATGAGCAGTTCTTC,CASSLAAGAYNEQFF,.,TRBD2,TRBJ2-1,TRBV7-2
TGTGCCAGCAGTTCCGGGACCTACGAGCAGTACTTC,CASSSGTYEQYF,.,.,TRBJ2-7,TRBV12-3/TRBV12-4
TGTGCCATCAGTGAGGCCCGGGGAGAGTCCAATGAGCAGTTCTTC,CAISEARGESNEQFF,.,.,TRBJ2-1,TRBV10-3
TGTGCCAGCAGCCAGGGACAGGGATTCTACGAGCAGTACTTC,CASSQGQGFYEQYF,.,TRBD1,TRBJ2-7,TRBV6-6
TGTGCCAGCAGCTTTGGGGGCGAAGGGACTGAAGCTTTCTTT,CASSFGGEGTEAFF,.,.,TRBJ1-1,TRBV7-9
TGCGCCAGCAGCCAAGAGCTAGCGGGAGGGGGAGATACGCAGTATTTT,CASSQELAGGGDTQYF,.,TRBD2,TRBJ2-3,TRBV4-1
TGTGCCAGCGGGGCCAGGGGCAATCAGCCCCAGCATTTT,CASGARGNQPQHF,.,.,TRBJ1-5,TRBV28
TGTGCCAGCAGCTCCGGACTAGCGCCATACAATGAGCAGTTCTTC,CASSSGLAPYNEQFF,.,TRBD2,TRBJ2-1,TRBV11-3
TGTGCCTGGAGTCCGGGGGGTAATTCACCCCTCCACTTT,CAWSPGGNSPLHF,.,.,TRBJ1-6,TRBV30
TGCGCCAGCAGCCAAAACAGGAACACTGAAGCTTTCTTT,CASSQNRNTEAFF,.,.,TRBJ1-1,TRBV4-3
TGCGCCAGCAGCCTCTCGGTGGCAGATACGCAGTATTTT,CASSLSVADTQYF,.,.,TRBJ2-3,TRBV5-1
TGTGCCATAAGGACAGGGGGCTCTAGGATGAACACTGAAGCTTTCTTT,CAIRTGGSRMNTEAFF,.,TRBD1,TRBJ1-1,TRBV10-3
TGTGCCAGCAGTTCTACAGGGGTCGAGCAGTACTTC,CASSSTGVEQYF,few,TRBD1,TRBJ2-7,TRBV27
TGTGCCAGCAGCTTAGGTGTGGGGGCGAGGGGAAACACCATATATTTT,CASSLGVGARGNTIYF,.,.,TRBJ1-3,TRBV7-2
TGTGCCAGCAGTTCAGGGGGGTACTATGGCTACACCTTC,CASSSGGYYGYTF,.,TRBD1,TRBJ1-2,TRBV5-4
TGTGCCAGCAGCTCAGGACATTTCAATTCACCCCTCCACTTT,CASSSGHFNSPLHF,few,.,TRBJ1-6,TRBV7-2
TGTGCCAGCAGCCTAGACACGGGATACTATGGCTACACCTTC,CASSLDTGYYGYTF,.,.,TRBJ1-2,TRBV7-2
TGTGCCAGCAGCCCTGGGACTAGCGGGATTAACGGTGAGCAGTTCTTC,CASSPGTSGINGEQFF,.,TRBD2,TRBJ2-1,TRBV11-3
TGTGCCAGCAGCCTTCTAGGGACAGGGACCAATCAGCCCCAGCATTTT,CASSLLGTGTNQPQHF,.,TRBD1,TRBJ1-5,TRBV27
TGTGCCAGCAGTCAGAGCGGGAGGGAGCAGTACTTC,CASSQSGREQYF,.,TRBD2,TRBJ2-7,TRBV12-3/TRBV12-4
TGTGCCAGTAAGAGGTCCGTAAGCTCCTACAATGAGCAGTTCTTC,CASKRSVSSYNEQFF,.,.,TRBJ2-1,TRBV19
TGCGCCAGCAGCCTAGGGGTAGCTGGGGCCAACGTCCTGACTTTC,CASSLGVAGANVLTF,.,.,TRBJ2-6,TRBV5-1
TGTGCCAGCAGCTTCGGGACTAGCGGTTACAATGAGCAGTTCTTC,CASSFGTSGYNEQFF,.,TRBD2,TRBJ2-1,TRBV5-4
TGTGCCAGCGGGGAAGGGGCGCTCAACTATGGCTACACCTTC,CASGEGALNYGYTF,.,.,TRBJ1-2,TRBV2
TGTGCCAGCAGGCCTCCTAGCGGGAGAAGAGGCGAGCAGTACTTC,CASRPPSGRRGEQYF,.,TRBD2,TRBJ2-7,TRBV2